This entry lists 2 T cell receptor beta chains sequenced from one sample in a study of relationships among human T cell subsets. From mRNA, alpha and beta CDR3 regions were amplified using semiquantitative ARM-PCR. In ARM-PCR, communal superprimers followed tagged nested gene-specific primers for exponential amplification. Each CDR3 protein is one row after TCRdb ran MiXCR on the multiplex PCR reads. The data show fewer than 18,000 distinct CDR3 sequences, around three fifths seen once. Sequenced: total T cells sorted from blood. Receptors were obtained from a man aged 40-55 years in good health.

This CDR3 is CASSPGTPAGYTF. The CDR3 DNA is TGCGCCAGCAGCCCCGGGACCCCGGCTGGCTACACCTTC. This sequence joins TRBV5-1 and TRBJ1-2; D may be TRBD1 (5 bases). V was pared by 4 bases and J by 7 bases, with 14 bases between. The CDR3 sequence is 13 residues long. The germline CDR1 and CDR2 sequences are SGHRS and YFSETQ.

This clonotype was seen once. The gene calls are TRBV12-3 or TRBV12-4 and TRBJ2-7, with D unclear. This CDR3 is 14 amino acids long. V shed 3 bases and J shed 10 bases, with 19 bases lying between them. The CDR3 sequence: CASSLKAGPTGQYF. CDR3 nucleotides: TGTGCCAGCAGTTTGAAGGCCGGACCTACTGGTCAGTACTTC.